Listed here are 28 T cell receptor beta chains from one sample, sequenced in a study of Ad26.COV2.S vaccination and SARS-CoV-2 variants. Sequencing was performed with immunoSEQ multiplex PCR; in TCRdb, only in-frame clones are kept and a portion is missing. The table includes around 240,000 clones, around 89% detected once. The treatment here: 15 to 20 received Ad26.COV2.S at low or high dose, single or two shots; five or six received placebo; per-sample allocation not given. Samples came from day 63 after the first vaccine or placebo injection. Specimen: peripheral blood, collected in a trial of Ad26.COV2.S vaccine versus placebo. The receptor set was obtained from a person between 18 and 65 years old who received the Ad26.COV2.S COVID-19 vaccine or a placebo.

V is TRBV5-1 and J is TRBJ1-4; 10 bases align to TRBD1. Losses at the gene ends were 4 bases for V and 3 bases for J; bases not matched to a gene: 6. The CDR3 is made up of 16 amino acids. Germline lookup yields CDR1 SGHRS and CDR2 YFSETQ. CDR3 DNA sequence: TGCGCCAGCAGCCCGACAGGGGGCACAGCTAATGAAAAACTGTTTTTT. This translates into CASSPTGGTANEKLFF.

The CDR3 loop is CASSIQGGNGYTF. The CDR3, as DNA: TGTGCCAGCAGTATACAGGGTGGAAATGGCTACACCTTC. The V and J genes are TRBV6-2 or TRBV6-3 and TRBJ1-2; D is possibly TRBD1 (6 bases). V lost 5 bases and J lost 6, with 13 bases in between. Germline CDR1 MNHEY, CDR2 SVGEGT. This CDR3 has 13 residues.

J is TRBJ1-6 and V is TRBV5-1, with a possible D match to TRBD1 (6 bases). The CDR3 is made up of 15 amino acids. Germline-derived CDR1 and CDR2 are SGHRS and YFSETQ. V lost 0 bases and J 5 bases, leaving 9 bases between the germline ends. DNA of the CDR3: TGCGCCAGCAGCTTGGACGGACAGAATAATTCACCCCTCCACTTT. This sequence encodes CASSLDGQNNSPLHF.

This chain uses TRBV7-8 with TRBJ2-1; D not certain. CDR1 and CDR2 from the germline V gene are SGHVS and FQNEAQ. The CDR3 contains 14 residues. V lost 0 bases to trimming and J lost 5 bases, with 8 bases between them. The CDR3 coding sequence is TGTGCCAGCAGCTTAGCCTCCGGGCACAATGAGCAGTTCTTC. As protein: CASSLASGHNEQFF. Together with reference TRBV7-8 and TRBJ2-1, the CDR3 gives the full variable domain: GAGVSQSPRYKVAKRGQDVALRCDPISGHVSLFWYQQALGQGPEFLTYFQNEAQLDKSGLPSDRFFAERPEGSVSTLKIQRTQQEDSAVYLCASSLASGHNEQFFGPGTRLTVL.

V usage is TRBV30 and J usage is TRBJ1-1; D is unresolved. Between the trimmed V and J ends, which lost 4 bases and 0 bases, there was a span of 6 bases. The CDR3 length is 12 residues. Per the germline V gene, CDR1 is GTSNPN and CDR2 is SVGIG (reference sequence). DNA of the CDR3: TGTGCCTGGAACAGATTGAACACTGAAGCTTTCTTT. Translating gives CAWNRLNTEAFF. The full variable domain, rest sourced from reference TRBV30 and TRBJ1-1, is SQTIHQWPATLVQPVGSPLSLECTVEGTSNPNLYWYRQAAGRGLQLLFYSVGIGQISSEVPQNLSASRPQDRQFILSSKKLLLSDSGFYLCAWNRLNTEAFFGQGTRLTVV.

CDR3 DNA: TGTGCCAGCAGCTTAGGAGGACAGGGAGGAGGGACCGGGGAGCTGTTTTTT. Protein: CASSLGGQGGGTGELFF. The chain is built from TRBV5-4 and TRBJ2-2, with TRBD1 identical over 8 bases. This CDR3 has 17 residues. Unmatched junction bases numbered 11, after V lost 2 bases and J lost 5 bases. Germline CDR1 and CDR2: SGHNT and YYREEE (reference sequence).

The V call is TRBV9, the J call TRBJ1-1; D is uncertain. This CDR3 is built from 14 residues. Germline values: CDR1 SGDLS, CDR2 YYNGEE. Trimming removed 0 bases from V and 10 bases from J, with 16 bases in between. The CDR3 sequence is CASSVAGDPRRAFF. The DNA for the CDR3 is TGTGCCAGCAGCGTAGCTGGCGATCCAAGGAGAGCTTTCTTT.

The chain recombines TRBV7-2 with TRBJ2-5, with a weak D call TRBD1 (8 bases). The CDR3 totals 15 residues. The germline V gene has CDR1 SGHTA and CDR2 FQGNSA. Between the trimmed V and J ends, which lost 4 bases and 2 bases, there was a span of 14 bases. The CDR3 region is CASSWIQGGQETQYF. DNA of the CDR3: TGTGCCAGCAGCTGGATACAGGGGGGGCAAGAGACCCAGTACTTC. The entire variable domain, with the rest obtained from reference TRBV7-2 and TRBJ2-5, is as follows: GAGVSQSPSNKVTEKGKDVELRCDPISGHTALYWYRQSLGQGLEFLIYFQGNSAPDKSGLPSDRFSAERTGGSVSTLTIQRTQQEDSAVYLCASSWIQGGQETQYFGPGTRLLVL.

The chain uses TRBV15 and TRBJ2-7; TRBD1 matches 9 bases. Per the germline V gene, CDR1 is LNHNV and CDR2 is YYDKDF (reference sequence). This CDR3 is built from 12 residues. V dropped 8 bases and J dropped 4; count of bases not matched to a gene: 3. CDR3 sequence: CATGTGNYEQYF. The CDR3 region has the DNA TGTGCCACCGGGACAGGGAATTACGAGCAGTACTTC.

DNA for the CDR3: TGTGCCAGCACCGTCTTACAGGGTTTGCGCTCACCCCTCCACTTT. Translation gives CASTVLQGLRSPLHF. This chain uses TRBV28 with TRBJ1-6; a weak D match, TRBD1 (6 bases). The CDR3 sequence is 15 residues long. Trimming pared 7 bases from V and 10 bases from J, leaving 20 bases between. Germline V gene data show CDR1 as MDHEN and CDR2 as SYDVKM.

The CDR3 DNA sequence: TGTGCTAGTTCCAGGACAGTCGAGGATTACAATGAGCAGTTCTTC. Its translation: CASSRTVEDYNEQFF. The chain uses TRBV12-5 and TRBJ2-1, with D perhaps matching TRBD1 (6 bases). CDR3 length: 15 amino acids. Germline CDR1 reads LGHNT; CDR2 reads FRNRAP. Trimming took 8 bases from V and 4 from J, leaving 18 bases between them.

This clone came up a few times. CDR3 sequence reads: CASSLADGTLSSYNEQFF. In DNA, the CDR3 is TGTGCCAGCAGCTTAGCGGACGGGACGCTGAGCTCCTACAATGAGCAGTTCTTC. The chain links TRBV7-2 to TRBJ2-1, with D perhaps being TRBD1 or TRBD2 (5 bases each). Trimming removed 0 bases from V and 0 bases from J, with 15 bases in between. Germline V gene lookup returns CDR1 SGHTA and CDR2 FQGNSA. This CDR3 region has 18 residues.

The chain's CDR3 is CASSPRVSLYTGELFF. DNA of the CDR3: TGCGCCAGCAGCCCTCGAGTTAGCCTTTACACCGGGGAGCTGTTTTTT. The gene calls are TRBV5-1 and TRBJ2-2, with no clear D. V lost 4 bases to trimming and J lost 3 bases, with 16 bases between them. Germline-derived CDR1 and CDR2 are SGHRS and YFSETQ. The CDR3 is 16 residues long.

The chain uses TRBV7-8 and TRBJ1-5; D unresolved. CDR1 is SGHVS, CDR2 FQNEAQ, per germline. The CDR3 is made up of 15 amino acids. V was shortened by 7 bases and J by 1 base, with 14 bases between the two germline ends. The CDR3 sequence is CASTLTSGSNQPQHF. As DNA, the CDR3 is TGTGCCAGCACCCTGACGTCCGGGAGCAATCAGCCCCAGCATTTT.

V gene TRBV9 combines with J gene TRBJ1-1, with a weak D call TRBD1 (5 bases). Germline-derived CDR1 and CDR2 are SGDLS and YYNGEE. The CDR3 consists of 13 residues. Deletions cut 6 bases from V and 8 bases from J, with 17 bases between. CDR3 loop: CASTPRHGGEAFF. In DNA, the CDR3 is TGTGCCAGCACCCCGCGGCATGGGGGAGAAGCTTTCTTT.

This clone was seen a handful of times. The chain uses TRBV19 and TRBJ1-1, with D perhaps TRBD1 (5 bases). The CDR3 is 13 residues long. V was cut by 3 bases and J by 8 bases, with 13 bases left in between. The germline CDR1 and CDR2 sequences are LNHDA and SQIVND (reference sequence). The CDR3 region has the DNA TGTGCCAGTAGTATTAACGGGGGACGGGAAGCTTTCTTT. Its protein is CASSINGGREAFF.

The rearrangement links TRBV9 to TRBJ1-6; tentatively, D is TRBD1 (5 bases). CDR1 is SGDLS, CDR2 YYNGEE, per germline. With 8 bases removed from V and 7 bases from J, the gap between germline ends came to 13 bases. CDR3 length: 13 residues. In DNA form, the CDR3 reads TGTGCCAGTCGGGGACTGAAAAATTCACCCCTCCACTTT. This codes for CASRGLKNSPLHF.

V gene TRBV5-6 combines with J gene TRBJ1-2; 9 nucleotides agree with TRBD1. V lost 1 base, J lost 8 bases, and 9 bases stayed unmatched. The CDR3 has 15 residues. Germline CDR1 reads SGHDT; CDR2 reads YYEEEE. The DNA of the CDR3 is TGTGCCAGCAGCTTGATGGGACAGGGTGTGAAGGGCTACACCTTC. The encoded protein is CASSLMGQGVKGYTF.

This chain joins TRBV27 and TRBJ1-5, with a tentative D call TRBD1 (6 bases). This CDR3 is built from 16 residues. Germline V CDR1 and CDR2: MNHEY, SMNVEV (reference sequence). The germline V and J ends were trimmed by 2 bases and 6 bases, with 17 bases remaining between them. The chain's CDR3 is CASSLRGRGRFQPQHF. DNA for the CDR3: TGTGCCAGCAGTTTACGGGGCAGGGGAAGGTTTCAGCCCCAGCATTTT.

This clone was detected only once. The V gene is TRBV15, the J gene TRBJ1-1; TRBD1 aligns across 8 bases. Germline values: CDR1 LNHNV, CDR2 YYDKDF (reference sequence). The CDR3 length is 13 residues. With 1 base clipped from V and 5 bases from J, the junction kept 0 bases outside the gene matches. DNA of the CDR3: TGTGCCACCAGCAGAGGACAGGGGACTGAAGCTTTCTTT. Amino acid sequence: CATSRGQGTEAFF.

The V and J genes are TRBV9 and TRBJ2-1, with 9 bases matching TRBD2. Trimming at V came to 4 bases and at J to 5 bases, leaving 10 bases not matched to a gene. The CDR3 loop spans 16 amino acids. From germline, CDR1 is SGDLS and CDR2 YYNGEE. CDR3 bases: TGTGCCAGCAGCCCTAGTAGAGGGACTAGCCACAATGAGCAGTTCTTC. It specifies CASSPSRGTSHNEQFF.

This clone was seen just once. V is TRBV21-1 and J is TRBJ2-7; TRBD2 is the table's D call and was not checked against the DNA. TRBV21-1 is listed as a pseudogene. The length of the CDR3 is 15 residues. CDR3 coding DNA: TGTGCCAGCAGCAAGCGGGGCAGGGATCCCTACGAGCAGTACTTC. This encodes CASSKRGRDPYEQYF.

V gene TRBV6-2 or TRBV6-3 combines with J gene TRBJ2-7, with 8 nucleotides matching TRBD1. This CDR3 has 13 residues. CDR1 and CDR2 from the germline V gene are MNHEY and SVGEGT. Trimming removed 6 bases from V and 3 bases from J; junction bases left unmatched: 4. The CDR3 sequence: CASSRDRLYEQYF. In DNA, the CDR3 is TGTGCCAGCAGCCGGGACAGGCTCTACGAGCAGTACTTC.

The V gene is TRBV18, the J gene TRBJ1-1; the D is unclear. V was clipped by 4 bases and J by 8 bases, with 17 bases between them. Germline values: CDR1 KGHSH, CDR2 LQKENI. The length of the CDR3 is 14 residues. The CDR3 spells CASSQHLVGGEAFF. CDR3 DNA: TGTGCCAGCTCACAACACCTAGTTGGCGGGGAAGCTTTCTTT. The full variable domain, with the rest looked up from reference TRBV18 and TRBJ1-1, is NAGVMQNPRHLVRRRGQEARLRCSPMKGHSHVYWYRQLPEEGLKFMVYLQKENIIDESGMPKERFSAEFPKEGPSILRIQQVVRGDSAAYFCASSQHLVGGEAFFGQGTRLTVV.

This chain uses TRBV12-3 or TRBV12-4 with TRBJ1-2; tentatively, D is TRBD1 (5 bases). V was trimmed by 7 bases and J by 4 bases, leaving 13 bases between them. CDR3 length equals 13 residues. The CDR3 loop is CASMDTGIYGYTF. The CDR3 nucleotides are TGTGCCAGCATGGATACAGGCATCTATGGCTACACCTTC.

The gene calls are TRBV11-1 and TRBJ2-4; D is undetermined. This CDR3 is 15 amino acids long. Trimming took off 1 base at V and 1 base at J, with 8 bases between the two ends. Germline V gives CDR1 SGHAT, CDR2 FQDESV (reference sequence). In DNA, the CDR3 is TGTGCCAGCAGCTTAGGCCGACTGGCCAAAAACATTCAGTACTTC. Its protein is CASSLGRLAKNIQYF. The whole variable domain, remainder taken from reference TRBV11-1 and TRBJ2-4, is EAEVAQSPRYKITEKSQAVAFWCDPISGHATLYWYRQILGQGPELLVQFQDESVVDDSQLPKDRFSAERLKGVDSTLKIQPAELGDSAMYLCASSLGRLAKNIQYFGAGTRLSVL.

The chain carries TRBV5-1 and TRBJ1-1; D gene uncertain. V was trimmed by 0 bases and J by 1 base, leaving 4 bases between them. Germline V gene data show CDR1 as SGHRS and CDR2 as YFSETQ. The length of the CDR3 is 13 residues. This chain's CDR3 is CASSLEANTEAFF. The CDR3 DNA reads TGCGCCAGCAGCTTGGAGGCGAACACTGAAGCTTTCTTT.

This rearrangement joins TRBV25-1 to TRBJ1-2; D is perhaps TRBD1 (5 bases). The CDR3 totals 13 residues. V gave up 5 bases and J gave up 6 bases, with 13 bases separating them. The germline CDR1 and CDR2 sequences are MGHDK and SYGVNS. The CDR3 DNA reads TGTGCCAGCAGTAAACAGGTAGTTGATGGCTACACCTTC. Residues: CASSKQVVDGYTF.